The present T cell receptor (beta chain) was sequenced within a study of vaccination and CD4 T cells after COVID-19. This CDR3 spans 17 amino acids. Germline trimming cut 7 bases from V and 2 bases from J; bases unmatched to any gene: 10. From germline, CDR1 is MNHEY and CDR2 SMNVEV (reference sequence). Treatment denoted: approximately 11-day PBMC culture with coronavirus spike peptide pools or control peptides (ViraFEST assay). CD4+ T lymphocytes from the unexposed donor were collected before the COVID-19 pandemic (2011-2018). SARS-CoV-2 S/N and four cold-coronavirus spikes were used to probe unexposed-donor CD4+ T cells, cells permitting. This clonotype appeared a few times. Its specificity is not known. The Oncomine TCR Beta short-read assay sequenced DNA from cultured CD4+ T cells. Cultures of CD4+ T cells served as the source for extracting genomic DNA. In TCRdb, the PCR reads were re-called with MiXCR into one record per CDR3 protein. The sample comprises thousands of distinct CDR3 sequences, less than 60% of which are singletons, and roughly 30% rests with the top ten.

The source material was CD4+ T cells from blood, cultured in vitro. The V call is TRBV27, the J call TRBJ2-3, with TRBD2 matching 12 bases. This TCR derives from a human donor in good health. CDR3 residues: CASTSLAGGLYTDTQYF. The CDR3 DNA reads TGTGCCAGCACCTCACTAGCGGGGGGCCTCTACACAGATACGCAGTATTTT.